The sequence of this TCR beta chain was determined in a study of blood T cell repertoires in COVID-19 (TCRdb year 2020). Regarding the study in general: Collaborator samples came from the United States, Italy and Spain and covered acute and convalescent phases of COVID-19. The material from the prospective study consisted of cDNA or gDNA derived from T cells, B-cell-depleted T cells, or PBMCs. Deeply sampled blood TCRbeta repertoires from subjects exposed to, actively infected with, or recovered from COVID-19 were included in the dataset. The repertoires were made available in a free public database intended to serve as a resource for research on the immune response to SARS-CoV-2. The samples were drawn from two sources: the first 160 participants of the ongoing ImmuneRACE study, and 1,254 subjects contributed by 6 global collaborators. Nearly every sample came with metadata listing a de-identified subject ID, COVID-19 status, age in years and sex. Where available, HLA class I and class II types were taken from metadata supplied by the sample provider and were not determined by assay-based typing. What the authors observed across the whole study: Clinical and demographic metadata were provided uncurated, with the amount varying by source and participant.

The immunoSEQ Assay, a bias-controlled multiplex PCR, was used to amplify TCRbeta CDR3 regions from genomic DNA. In the source study's methods: Nucleated cell counts per sample were estimated from amplification of reference gene primers within the assay. Sequence reads were collapsed and filtered to measure the absolute abundance of every unique TCRbeta CDR3 rearrangement. Productive Simpson clonality was computed per sample as the square root of Simpson's diversity index over productive rearrangements. Held by TCRdb, this immuneACCESS table contains in-frame sequences only and omits some clones. Under half of the omission traces to an unresolved V gene where checked; the cause of the rest is unknown. V and J calls and clone size follow that table, whereas D and trimming were derived from the DNA. The sample data list around 190,000 clones, and 84% of these were observed just once. The ten biggest clones cover roughly 7% of the sample.

Collaborating institutions collected whole blood in K2EDTA tubes following their own protocols. For TCRbeta analysis, collaborators shipped samples as frozen whole blood, isolated PBMCs, or DNA extracted from either of those sample types. The V and J ends are trimmed by 5 bases and 6 bases, leaving 8 bases between them. From a lookup of the germline V gene (reference sequence), CDR1 and CDR2 are LGHDT and YNNKEL. From its cysteine to its phenylalanine, the CDR3 spans 12 amino acids. The only DNA kept is the CDR3, 36 bases in frame from the first base. Of note for this clone: Its antigen is unknown. No much larger clone exists at a distance of one base, and base qualities are not known.

What was sequenced was peripheral blood. The source of this sequence is a human donor in a cohort sampled during active COVID-19. The chain is assembled from TRBV3-1 (or the pseudogene TRBV3-2) and TRBJ2-1; TRBD1 could be the D gene, as 5 bases match. The CDR3 here reads CASSYRFNEQFF. The DNA sequence reads TGTGCCAGCAGCTACAGGTTCAATGAGCAGTTCTTC.